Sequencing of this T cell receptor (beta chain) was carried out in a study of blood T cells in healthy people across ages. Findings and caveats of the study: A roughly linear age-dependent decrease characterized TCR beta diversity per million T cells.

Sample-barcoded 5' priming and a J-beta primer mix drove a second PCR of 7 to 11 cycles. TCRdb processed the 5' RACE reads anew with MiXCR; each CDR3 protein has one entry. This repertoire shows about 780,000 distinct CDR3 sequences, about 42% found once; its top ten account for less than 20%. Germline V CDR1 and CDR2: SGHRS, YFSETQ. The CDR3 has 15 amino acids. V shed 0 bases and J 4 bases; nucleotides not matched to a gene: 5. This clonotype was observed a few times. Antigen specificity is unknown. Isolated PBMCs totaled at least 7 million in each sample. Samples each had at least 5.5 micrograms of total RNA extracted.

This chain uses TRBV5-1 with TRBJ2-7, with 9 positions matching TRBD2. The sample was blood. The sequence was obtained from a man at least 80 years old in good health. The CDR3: CASSLGASGKYEQYF. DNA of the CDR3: TGCGCCAGCAGCTTGGGAGCTAGCGGGAAGTACGAGCAGTACTTC.